A single sample gave rise to the 2 T cell receptor beta chains below, sequenced in a study of blood T cell repertoires in COVID-19 (dated by TCRdb to about 2020). Receptor libraries were prepared by the immunoSEQ multiplex PCR assay. TCRdb carries this immuneACCESS record with in-frame sequences only. Its versions omit some clonotypes, under half of them owing to an unresolved V gene in the studies checked, with the rest unexplained. The sample data list some 700,000 clones, and about nine tenths of these were observed just once. Of the sample, approximately 0.3% falls within the top ten clones. Sequences were obtained from peripheral blood. The source of these receptors is a woman aged 18-29 years with acute or convalescent COVID-19.

This chain links TRBV30 with TRBJ1-6, with unresolved D. Trimming removed 3 bases at V and 1 base at J, with 13 bases between. Germline CDR1 GTSNPN, CDR2 SVGIG (reference sequence). The CDR3 covers 16 residues. The CDR3 loop reads CAWSDTGRSYNSPLHF. The CDR3, as DNA: TGTGCCTGGAGCGACACGGGAAGGTCCTATAATTCACCCCTCCACTTT.

There are a few counts of this clone. V gene TRBV24-1 combines with J gene TRBJ1-2; tentative D call: TRBD1 (6 bases). Trimming removed 2 bases from V and 5 bases from J, with 11 bases in between. The CDR3 length is 14 residues. The germline V gene has CDR1 KGHDR and CDR2 SFDVKD. Here the CDR3 reads CATSDWTEGYGYTF. The CDR3 DNA reads as TGTGCCACCAGTGATTGGACAGAAGGGTATGGCTACACCTTC.